This T cell receptor (beta chain) was observed in a study of T cell responses to AZD1222 COVID-19 vaccine. CDR3 length: 17 residues. Trimming took off 3 bases at V and 4 bases at J, with 18 bases between the two ends. CDR1 and CDR2 from the germline V gene are LNHDA and SQIVND (reference sequence). TCRdb keeps only in-frame clones here, not all; method: immunoSEQ multiplex PCR. This table has 150,000 to 200,000 clones, 80% to 95% appearing once. This chain uses TRBV19 with TRBJ2-2, with D possibly being TRBD1 (5 bases). The sample here was peripheral blood, taken on day 0 of AZD1222 vaccination. This clonotype was sampled from an adult in good health. The chain's CDR3 is CASSIVSRAFSTGELFF. Written as DNA, the CDR3 is TGTGCCAGTAGTATCGTCTCCAGGGCCTTCTCCACCGGGGAGCTGTTTTTT.